This TCR beta chain was sequenced in a study of T cells in Graves' hyperthyroidism and ophthalmopathy. The CDR3 is made up of 12 amino acids. The germline V gene has CDR1 SNHLY and CDR2 FYNNEI. Trimming stripped 6 bases from V and 1 base from J, with 7 bases between. RNA transcripts were the template for amplifying TCR beta CDR3 regions. First-round RT-PCR of the TCR CDR3 relied on the HTBI primer set. One entry per CDR3 protein results from TCRdb running MiXCR on the multiplex PCR reads. The sample consists of 460,000 or so distinct CDR3 sequences, approximately 14% of them appearing once. This clonotype occurred many times.

The chain links TRBV2 to TRBJ2-7, with D tentatively TRBD2 (5 bases). The material sequenced was blood. This clonotype was sampled from a woman between 18 and 29 years old with Graves' hyperthyroidism. The CDR3 DNA reads as TGTGCCAGCAGCGGGGATTCCTACGAGCAGTACTTC. Its translation is CASSGDSYEQYF.